The 18 T cell receptor beta chains below come from one sample, sequenced in a study of blood T cells in healthy people across ages. Alongside a J-beta primer mix, a sample-barcoded 5' primer served in a second PCR lasting about 7 to 11 cycles. In TCRdb, the 5' RACE reads were re-called with MiXCR into one record per CDR3 protein. The data show about 690,000 distinct CDR3 sequences, around 43% seen once. Input material: blood. The receptors were sampled from a man aged 80 or over in good health.

J is TRBJ1-4 and V is TRBV6-2 or TRBV6-3, with TRBD1 identical over 9 bases. The V gene end was trimmed by 8 bases and the J gene end by 8 bases; junction bases not matched to a gene: 15. The germline gives CDR1 MNHEY, CDR2 SVGEGT. The CDR3 is 16 amino acids. The CDR3: CASLDGTGRRGEKLFF. CDR3 sequence (DNA): TGTGCCAGCCTCGACGGGACAGGGCGACGCGGAGAAAAACTGTTTTTT.

This rearrangement joins TRBV7-9 to TRBJ1-2, with D tentatively TRBD1 (6 bases). CDR1 is SEHNR and CDR2 is FQNEAQ in the germline V gene (reference sequence). CDR3 length: 15 amino acids. Trimming cost V 0 bases and J 3 bases, with 11 bases left between them. The CDR3 coding sequence is TGTGCCAGCAGCTTAGCGATACAGGGACACTATGGCTACACCTTC. This gives the protein CASSLAIQGHYGYTF.

The CDR3 coding sequence is TGCGCCAGCAGCCCGCGGGCGACCCTCACAGATACGCAGTATTTT. It specifies CASSPRATLTDTQYF. V and J are TRBV5-1 and TRBJ2-3, with TRBD2 as a possible D gene (5 bases). V shed 4 bases and J shed 2 bases, with 14 bases lying between them. CDR1 SGHRS and CDR2 YFSETQ come from the germline V gene. The CDR3 covers 15 residues.

The V call is TRBV20-1, the J call TRBJ2-7; no firm D call. Germline CDR1 reads DFQATT; CDR2 reads SNEGSKA (reference sequence). V was trimmed by 0 bases and J by 0 bases, leaving 9 bases between them. The CDR3 sequence is 14 residues long. For the CDR3, the DNA is TGCAGTGCTAGAGATCCCTCATCCTCCTACGAGCAGTACTTC. It yields the protein CSARDPSSSYEQYF.

The chain joins TRBV4-3 to TRBJ2-5; D tentatively reads TRBD1 or TRBD2 (5 bases each). V was clipped by 7 bases and J by 5 bases, with 29 bases between them. The V gene's germline CDR1 is LGHNA and CDR2 YSLEER. The CDR3 spans 18 residues. The chain's CDR3 is CASTSLRGRGLTGETQYF. The CDR3 nucleotides read TGCGCCAGCACCTCGCTCCGGGGACGCGGACTGACTGGGGAGACCCAGTACTTC.

This rearrangement joins TRBV28 to TRBJ2-7, with D perhaps TRBD2 (5 bases). This CDR3 region has 15 residues. CDR1 and CDR2 from the germline V gene are MDHEN and SYDVKM. The V and J ends lost 2 bases and 0 bases respectively, with 11 bases between them. This CDR3 is CASSLGGLFSYEQYF. For the CDR3, the DNA is TGTGCCAGCAGTTTAGGAGGACTCTTCTCCTACGAGCAGTACTTC.

Note on this clonotype: The junction does not match germline at one end; this may be a read error. The chain combines TRBV5-1 with TRBJ2-7, with D tentatively TRBD1 (6 bases). This CDR3 comprises 15 residues. Germline CDR1 SGHRS, CDR2 YFSETQ. CDR3 region: CASSLNTGQTYELYF. CDR3 coding DNA: TGCGCCAGCAGCTTGAATACAGGGCAGACCTACGAGCTGTACTTC.

This clonotype was seen a few times. The gene calls are TRBV20-1 and TRBJ2-7, with D possibly being TRBD1 or TRBD2 (5 bases each). CDR1 is DFQATT and CDR2 is SNEGSKA in the germline V gene (reference sequence). V lost 8 bases to trimming and J lost 2 bases, with 16 bases between them. The CDR3 has 13 residues. The CDR3 coding sequence is TGCAGTCCGTACGGGGACGGAGCCTACGAGCAGTACTTC. Its translation: CSPYGDGAYEQYF.

This clonotype was counted only a few times. The CDR3 region is CSVETPGRAFNEQFF. The CDR3 nucleotides read TGCAGCGTTGAAACTCCCGGGAGGGCCTTCAATGAGCAGTTCTTC. The chain has TRBV29-1 and TRBJ2-1; 8 bases line up with TRBD2. V dropped 2 bases and J dropped 6; count of bases not matched to a gene: 9. There are 15 residues in the CDR3. Germline lookup yields CDR1 SQVTM and CDR2 ANQGSEA.

Only a few counts were recorded for this clonotype. The chain combines TRBV18 with TRBJ2-7, with D possibly TRBD1 on 5 matching bases. With 2 bases removed from V and 2 bases from J, the gap between germline ends came to 13 bases. The CDR3 contains 15 residues. In germline, CDR1 is KGHSH, CDR2 LQKENI. Written as DNA, the CDR3 is TGTGCCAGCTCACCAGCAAGGCAAGGGGCCTACGAGCAGTACTTC. Translating gives CASSPARQGAYEQYF.

V is TRBV7-2 and J is TRBJ2-7; 8 nucleotides agree with TRBD1. The germline gives CDR1 SGHTA, CDR2 FQGNSA. V lost 1 base and J lost 11; bases outside the gene matches: 4. This CDR3 is 12 amino acids long. The CDR3, as DNA: TGTGCCAGCAGCTTAGAGGACAGGGCTGAGTACTTC. Its protein product is CASSLEDRAEYF.

Ten or more counts support this clonotype. The chain carries TRBV7-9 and TRBJ2-6, with a possible D match to TRBD1 (5 bases). Germline CDR1 SEHNR, CDR2 FQNEAQ (reference sequence). V lost 0 bases, J lost 2 bases, and 11 bases lay in between. The CDR3 is 17 amino acids. This chain's CDR3 is CASSLAGATAGANVLTF. In DNA, the CDR3 is TGTGCCAGCAGCTTAGCTGGGGCCACGGCTGGGGCCAACGTCCTGACTTTC.

This clonotype was seen more than once but under ten times. The V gene is TRBV6-2 or TRBV6-3, the J gene TRBJ2-5, with D possibly TRBD2 on 6 matching bases. Germline CDR1 is MNHEY and CDR2 is SVGEGT. The CDR3 runs to 12 residues. The germline V and J ends were trimmed by 4 bases and 9 bases, with 12 bases remaining between them. DNA of the CDR3: TGTGCCAGCAGTTTTTTCGGGGGTGCCCAGTACTTC. This codes for CASSFFGGAQYF.

Points on this clonotype: A read error may produce the germline difference seen at one junction end. The DNA of the CDR3 is TGTGCCAGCAGGACCCCCGGACTTAGGAACACCGGGGGGCTGTTTTTT. Protein: CASRTPGLRNTGGLFF. The chain uses TRBV3-1 and TRBJ2-2; possible D gene TRBD2, 6 bases. This CDR3 contains 16 residues. Germline V CDR1 and CDR2: LGHDT, YNNKEL (reference sequence). Drawing the rest from reference TRBV3-1 and TRBJ2-2, the complete variable domain is DTAVSQTPKYLVTQMGNDKSIKCEQNLGHDTMYWYKQDSKKFLKIMFSYNNKELIINETVPNRFSPKSPDKAHLNLHINSLELGDSAVYFCASRTPGLRNTGGLFFGEGSRLTVL.

This clonotype was seen at least ten times. The chain links TRBV28 to TRBJ1-5; D may be TRBD1 (6 bases). V shed 4 bases and J shed 0 bases, with 16 bases lying between them. CDR3 length: 17 amino acids. Germline assignment: CDR1 MDHEN and CDR2 SYDVKM. The CDR3 DNA reads as TGTGCCAGCAGTTCCCTGACAGGTTTTTTTAGCAATCAGCCCCAGCATTTT. This gives the protein CASSSLTGFFSNQPQHF. The variable domain in full, with the rest retrieved from reference TRBV28 and TRBJ1-5, is DVKVTQSSRYLVKRTGEKVFLECVQDMDHENMFWYRQDPGLGLRLIYFSYDVKMKEKGDIPEGYSVSREKKERFSLILESASTNQTSMYLCASSSLTGFFSNQPQHFGDGTRLSIL.

The gene calls are TRBV18 and TRBJ2-5; D unresolved. V lost 3 bases to trimming and J lost 4 bases, with 12 bases between them. The CDR3 runs 14 residues. CDR1 is KGHSH and CDR2 is LQKENI in the germline V gene. This CDR3 is CASSPVSVGETQYF. CDR3 nucleotides: TGTGCCAGCTCACCGGTCAGTGTGGGAGAGACCCAGTACTTC.

As for this clonotype: A read error may account for a junction end that differs from germline. This chain joins TRBV6-1 and TRBJ2-7; 8 bases are shared with TRBD1. The CDR3 has 16 residues. Germline CDR1 MNHNS, CDR2 SASEGT. CDR3 DNA: TGTGCCGGCAGTGAAGCCCCGGCAGGGGGCACGTACGAGCAGTACTTC. It translates to CAGSEAPAGGTYEQYF.

In this sample, this clonotype turned up a few times. The genes are TRBV6-5 and TRBJ1-6, with unresolved D. The CDR3 spans 15 residues. Germline V CDR1 and CDR2: MNHEY, SVGAGI. Between the trimmed V and J ends, which lost 0 bases and 6 bases, there was a span of 9 bases. The CDR3 loop is CASSYSGRPNSPLHF. The CDR3 region has the DNA TGTGCCAGCAGTTACTCTGGTCGCCCTAATTCACCCCTCCACTTT.